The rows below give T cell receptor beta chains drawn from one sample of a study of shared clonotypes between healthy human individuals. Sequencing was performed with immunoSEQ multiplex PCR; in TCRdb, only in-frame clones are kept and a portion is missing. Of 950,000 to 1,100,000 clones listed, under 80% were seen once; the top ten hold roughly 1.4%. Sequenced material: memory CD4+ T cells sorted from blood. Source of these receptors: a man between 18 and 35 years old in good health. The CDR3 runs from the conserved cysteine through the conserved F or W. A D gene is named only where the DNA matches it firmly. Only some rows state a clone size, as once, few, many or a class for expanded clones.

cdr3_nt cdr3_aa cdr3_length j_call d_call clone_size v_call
TGTGCCAGCAGCTCCGTCCAGGAGACCCAGTACTTC CASSSVQETQYF 12 TRBJ2-5 . . TRBV2
TGTGCCAGAAGCTTAGGGACCATAGGTGATACCGCCCTAGAGCAGTTCTTC CARSLGTIGDTALEQFF 17 TRBJ2-1 . . TRBV5-3
TGCGCCAGCAGTGTGTTCGGGGGTGACCAGCCCCAGCATTTT CASSVFGGDQPQHF 14 TRBJ1-5 . . TRBV10-2
TGTGCCAGTAGTATGGGGCTTGGGACAGGTCAACAAGAGACCCAGTACTTC CASSMGLGTGQQETQYF 17 TRBJ2-5 TRBD1 . TRBV19
TGCGCCAGCAGTGAGTCTGGACTAGCGGGGGGCGCTATGAACACCGGGGAGCTGTTTTTT CASSESGLAGGAMNTGELFF 20 TRBJ2-2 TRBD2 few TRBV10-1
TGTGCCAGCACCCTGTGGGGCACAGATACGCAGTATTTT CASTLWGTDTQYF 13 TRBJ2-3 . many TRBV2
TGTGCCAGTAGTACGGCCAGACAGGCCCGGAGTGGCTACACCTTC CASSTARQARSGYTF 15 TRBJ1-2 . . TRBV19
TGTGCCAGCAGCTTATCGGGCCGGACCTACGAGCAGTACTTC CASSLSGRTYEQYF 14 TRBJ2-7 . . TRBV7-8
TGTGCCAGCAGCTCGGGACCGCAACGAACAACTAATGAAAAACTGTTTTTT CASSSGPQRTTNEKLFF 17 TRBJ1-4 . . TRBV7-9
TGTGCCAGCAGTGTTCACGATACGCAGTATTTT CASSVHDTQYF 11 TRBJ2-3 . . TRBV2
TGTGCCAGCAGCCAACAGGGGGCCGCGCGTTCCGAGCAGTACTTC CASSQQGAARSEQYF 15 TRBJ2-7 TRBD1 . TRBV4-2
TGTGCCAGCAGTGAAGCATCAGGGGCCAATGGGTGGTACACTGAAGCTTTCTTT CASSEASGANGWYTEAFF 18 TRBJ1-1 . . TRBV2
TGCGCCAGCAGGCAATTCGGACAGGCTCGAAATGAAAAACTGTTTTTT CASRQFGQARNEKLFF 16 TRBJ1-4 TRBD1 once TRBV4-3
TGTGCCATCAGTGATGAAGGGCTAGCTAACTCCGGGGAGCTGTTTTTT CAISDEGLANSGELFF 16 TRBJ2-2 . . TRBV10-3
TGTGCCAGCAGCTTCTGGACTAGCGGACGCACAGATACGCAGTATTTT CASSFWTSGRTDTQYF 16 TRBJ2-3 TRBD2 . TRBV5-4
TGTGCCAGCTCACTCTCAGGGATTCATACGCAGTATTTT CASSLSGIHTQYF 13 TRBJ2-3 . . TRBV18
TGCGCCAGCAGCTTGGGGCAGGGACGTTCACCCCTCCACTTT CASSLGQGRSPLHF 14 TRBJ1-6 . . TRBV5-1
TGTGCCAGCAGTTACAAGCGCGGCACAGATACGCAGTATTTT CASSYKRGTDTQYF 14 TRBJ2-3 . once TRBV6-6
TGCGCCAGCACAGGGAACACCGGGGAGCTGTTTTTT CASTGNTGELFF 12 TRBJ2-2 . . TRBV10-1
TGCAGCGTTGACCCCTCAGGGATTCAAGAGACCCAGTACTTC CSVDPSGIQETQYF 14 TRBJ2-5 . . TRBV29-1
TGTGCCAGCAGCGCCAAGCTTCCAGGGACAGCCTTTTTGAACACTGAAGCTTTCTTT CASSAKLPGTAFLNTEAFF 19 TRBJ1-1 TRBD1 few TRBV9
TGTGCCAGTAGTATAGAGATGGGGACTGAAGCTTTCTTT CASSIEMGTEAFF 13 TRBJ1-1 . few TRBV19
TGTGCCAGCAGTGAACCGGGACAGGGGGTGACCGGGGAGCTGTTTTTT CASSEPGQGVTGELFF 16 TRBJ2-2 TRBD1 . TRBV25-1
TGTGCCAGCAGCTACATGCGCCCTGGAGATGGCTACACCTTC CASSYMRPGDGYTF 14 TRBJ1-2 . . TRBV6-5
TGTGCCAGCAGCCCCCCCGGACTACCCGGAGATACGCAGTATTTT CASSPPGLPGDTQYF 15 TRBJ2-3 . . TRBV9
TGCGCCAGCAGCTTGGATGGAAGCTCCTACGAGCAGTACTTC CASSLDGSSYEQYF 14 TRBJ2-7 . . TRBV5-1